The present T cell receptor (beta chain) was sequenced within a study of blood T cell repertoires in COVID-19. Study in general: The United States, Italy and Spain supplied acute and convalescent COVID-19 samples.

Germline loops: CDR1 SGHRS, CDR2 YFSETQ. Unmatched junction bases numbered 2, after V lost 0 bases and J lost 9 bases. The CDR3 sequence is 15 residues long. Authors' data handling: From reference gene primer amplification, estimates of nucleated cell counts were derived. Profiling relied on immunoSEQ multiplex PCR, and the TCRdb table lists in-frame clones only, not all of them. The V and J calls and clone size come from that table; D and trimming were worked out from the DNA. The data contain 150,000 or so clones, around 81% of them singletons. The specimen sequenced was peripheral blood. This chain uses TRBV5-1 with TRBJ2-1, with 14 positions matching TRBD2. This receptor was taken from a man between 60 and 75 years old with active or convalescent COVID-19. The CDR3 here is CASSLGLAGGSEQFF. The CDR3 DNA follows: TGCGCCAGCAGCTTGGGACTAGCGGGGGGGAGTGAGCAGTTCTTC.